The sequence of this T cell receptor (beta chain) was determined in a study of blood T cell repertoires in COVID-19 (dated by TCRdb to about 2020). Study-wide context: The collaborator samples originated in the United States, Italy and Spain and spanned the acute and convalescent phases of COVID-19. The material from the prospective study consisted of cDNA or gDNA derived from T cells, B-cell-depleted T cells, or PBMCs. The dataset comprised deeply sampled blood TCRbeta repertoires from subjects exposed to, actively infected with, or recovered from COVID-19. The repertoires were released in a freely available public database meant as a resource for research on the immune response to SARS-CoV-2. The samples were drawn from two sources: the first 160 participants of the ongoing ImmuneRACE study, and 1,000 to 1,500 subjects contributed by 6 global collaborators. The sample metadata nearly always contained a de-identified subject ID, COVID-19 status, age in years and sex. Where available, HLA class I and class II types were taken from metadata supplied by the sample provider and were not determined by assay-based typing. General findings and caveats noted by the study authors: The amount of clinical and demographic metadata varied by source and participant and was provided uncurated.

A second Seattle source provided samples from volunteer blood donors who had recovered from COVID-19. The collaborating institutions used their own protocols to collect whole blood in K2EDTA tubes. For TCRbeta analysis, collaborators shipped samples as frozen whole blood, isolated PBMCs, or DNA extracted from either of those sample types. From the cysteine through the phenylalanine, the CDR3 covers 15 amino acids. The kept DNA is CDR3 alone, 45 bases in frame from the first base. In the germline V gene, CDR1 corresponds to SGHDN and CDR2 to FVKESK. After removal of 6 bases from V and 8 bases from J, the junction retains 10 bases not matched to a gene. With regard to this clone: Its cognate antigen has yet to be identified. No clone much larger than this one lies a single base away; base qualities are absent.

TCRbeta CDR3 regions were amplified from genomic DNA using the immunoSEQ Assay, a bias-controlled multiplex PCR. The paper's processing steps were these. Nucleated cell counts per sample were estimated from amplification of reference gene primers within the assay. To quantify the absolute abundance of each unique TCRbeta CDR3 rearrangement, sequence reads were collapsed and filtered. Productive Simpson clonality was computed per sample as the square root of Simpson's diversity index over productive rearrangements. TCRdb holds this immuneACCESS table with in-frame rearrangements only. Some clones are missing; in checked studies, unresolved V genes explain under half, and the rest has no known cause. Clone size and the V and J calls come from that table; the DNA yielded D and trimming. The sample includes 200,000 or so clones, with approximately 82% observed a single time. Approximately 2% of the sample lies in the top ten.

The sequence links TRBV14 to TRBJ2-1, and 10 junctional nucleotides match TRBD2. This clonotype was sampled from a man aged 40-49 years who had recovered from COVID-19. The sample was peripheral blood. The nucleotide sequence reads TGTGCCAGCAGACCTAGCGGGAGTCTTAGGGATGAGCAGTTCTTC. It translates to CASRPSGSLRDEQFF.